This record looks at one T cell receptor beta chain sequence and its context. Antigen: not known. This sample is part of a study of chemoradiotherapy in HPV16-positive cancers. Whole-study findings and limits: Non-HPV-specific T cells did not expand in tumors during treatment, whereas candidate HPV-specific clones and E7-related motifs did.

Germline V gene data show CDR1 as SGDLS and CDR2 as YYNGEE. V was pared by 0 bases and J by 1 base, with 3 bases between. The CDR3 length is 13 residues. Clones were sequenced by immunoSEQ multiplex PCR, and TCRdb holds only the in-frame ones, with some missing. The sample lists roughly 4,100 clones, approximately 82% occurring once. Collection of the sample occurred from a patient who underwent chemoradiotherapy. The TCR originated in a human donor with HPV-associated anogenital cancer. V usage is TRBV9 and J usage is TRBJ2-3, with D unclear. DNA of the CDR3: TGTGCCAGCAGCGTAGAGGGCACAGATACGCAGTATTTT. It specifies CASSVEGTDTQYF.